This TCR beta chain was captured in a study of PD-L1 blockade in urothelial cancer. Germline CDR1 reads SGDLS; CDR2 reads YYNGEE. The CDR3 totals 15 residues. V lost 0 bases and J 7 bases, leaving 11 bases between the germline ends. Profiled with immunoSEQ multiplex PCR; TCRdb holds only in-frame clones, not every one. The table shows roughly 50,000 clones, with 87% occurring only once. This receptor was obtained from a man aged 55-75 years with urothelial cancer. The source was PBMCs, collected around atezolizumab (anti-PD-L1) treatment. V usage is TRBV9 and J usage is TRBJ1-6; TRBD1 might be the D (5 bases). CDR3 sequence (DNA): TGTGCCAGCAGCGTAGGTAGACAGCTAAATTCACCCCTCCACTTT. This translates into CASSVGRQLNSPLHF.